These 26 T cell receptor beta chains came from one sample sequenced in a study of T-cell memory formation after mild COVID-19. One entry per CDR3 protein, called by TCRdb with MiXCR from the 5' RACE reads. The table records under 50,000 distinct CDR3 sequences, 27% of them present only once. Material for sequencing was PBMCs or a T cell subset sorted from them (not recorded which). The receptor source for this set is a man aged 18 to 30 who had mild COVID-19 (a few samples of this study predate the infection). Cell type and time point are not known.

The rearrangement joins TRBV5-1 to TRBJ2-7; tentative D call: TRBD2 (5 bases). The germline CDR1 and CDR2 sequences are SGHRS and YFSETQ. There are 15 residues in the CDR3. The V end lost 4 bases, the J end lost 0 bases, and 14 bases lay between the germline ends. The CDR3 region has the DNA TGCGCCAGCAGCCTGGGAGTACCGAGCTCCTACGAGCAGTACTTC. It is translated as CASSLGVPSSYEQYF.

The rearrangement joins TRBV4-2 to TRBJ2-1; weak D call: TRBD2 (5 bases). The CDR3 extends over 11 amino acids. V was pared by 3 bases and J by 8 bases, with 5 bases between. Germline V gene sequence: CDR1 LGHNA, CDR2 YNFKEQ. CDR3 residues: CASSHSDEQFF. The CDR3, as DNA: TGTGCCAGCAGCCATAGCGATGAGCAGTTCTTC.

The CDR3 reads CASSQVLQGPYEQYV. CDR3 coding DNA: TGCGCCAGCAGCCAAGTTCTGCAGGGACCCTACGAGCAGTACGTC. This chain links TRBV4-1 with TRBJ2-7; D tentatively reads TRBD1 or TRBD2 (5 bases each). The germline V gene has CDR1 MGHRA and CDR2 YSYEKL. The CDR3 is 15 amino acids. Between the trimmed V and J ends, which lost 1 base and 2 bases, there was a span of 12 bases.

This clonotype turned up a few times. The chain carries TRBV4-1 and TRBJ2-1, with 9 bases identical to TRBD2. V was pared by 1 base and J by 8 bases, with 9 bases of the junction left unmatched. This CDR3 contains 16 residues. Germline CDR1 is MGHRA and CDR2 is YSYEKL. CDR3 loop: CASSQADLAGKDEQFF. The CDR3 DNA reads TGCGCCAGCAGCCAAGCGGATCTAGCGGGGAAGGATGAGCAGTTCTTC.

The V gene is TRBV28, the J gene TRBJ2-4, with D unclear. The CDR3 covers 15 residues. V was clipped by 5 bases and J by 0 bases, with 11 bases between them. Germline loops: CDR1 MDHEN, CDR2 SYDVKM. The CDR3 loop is CASSPRLGAKNIQYF. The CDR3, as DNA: TGTGCCAGCAGTCCGAGACTGGGAGCCAAAAACATTCAGTACTTC.

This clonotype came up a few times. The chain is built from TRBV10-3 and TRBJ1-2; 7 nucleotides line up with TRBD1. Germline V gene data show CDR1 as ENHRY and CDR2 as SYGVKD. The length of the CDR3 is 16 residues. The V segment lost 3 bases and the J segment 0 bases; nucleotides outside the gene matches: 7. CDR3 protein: CAISDPGQSANYGYTF. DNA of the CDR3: TGTGCCATCAGTGACCCGGGACAGTCAGCTAACTATGGCTACACCTTC.

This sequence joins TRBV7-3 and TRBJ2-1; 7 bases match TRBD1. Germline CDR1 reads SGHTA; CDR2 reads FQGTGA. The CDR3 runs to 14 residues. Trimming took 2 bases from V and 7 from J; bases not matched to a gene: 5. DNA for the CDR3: TGTGCCAGCAGCTTATCAGGGGGTCAGAATGAGCAGTTCTTC. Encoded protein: CASSLSGGQNEQFF.

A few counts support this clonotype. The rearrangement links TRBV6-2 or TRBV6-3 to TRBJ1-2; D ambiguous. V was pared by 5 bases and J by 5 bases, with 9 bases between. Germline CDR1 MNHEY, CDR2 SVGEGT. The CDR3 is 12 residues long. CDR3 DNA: TGTGCCAGCAGTGGCCAGGTTTATGGCTACACCTTC. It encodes CASSGQVYGYTF.

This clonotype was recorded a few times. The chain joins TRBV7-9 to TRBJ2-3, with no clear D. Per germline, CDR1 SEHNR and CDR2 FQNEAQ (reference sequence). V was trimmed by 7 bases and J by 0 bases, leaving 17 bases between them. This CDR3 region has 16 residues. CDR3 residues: CASTLPSTTSTDTQYF. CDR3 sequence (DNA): TGTGCCAGCACCCTCCCCTCCACCACTAGCACAGATACGCAGTATTTT.

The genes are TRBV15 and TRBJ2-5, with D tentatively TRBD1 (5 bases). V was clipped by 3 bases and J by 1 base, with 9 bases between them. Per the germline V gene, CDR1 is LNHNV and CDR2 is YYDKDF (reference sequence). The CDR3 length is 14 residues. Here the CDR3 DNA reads TGTGCCACCAGCAGTACGACAGTCCAAGAGACCCAGTACTTC. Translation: CATSSTTVQETQYF.

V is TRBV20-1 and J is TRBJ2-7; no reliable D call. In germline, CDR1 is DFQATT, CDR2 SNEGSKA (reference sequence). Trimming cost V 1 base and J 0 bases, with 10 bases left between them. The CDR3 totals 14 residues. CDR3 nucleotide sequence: TGCAGTGCTAGAGGGGTTTCCAGCTCCTACGAGCAGTACTTC. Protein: CSARGVSSSYEQYF.

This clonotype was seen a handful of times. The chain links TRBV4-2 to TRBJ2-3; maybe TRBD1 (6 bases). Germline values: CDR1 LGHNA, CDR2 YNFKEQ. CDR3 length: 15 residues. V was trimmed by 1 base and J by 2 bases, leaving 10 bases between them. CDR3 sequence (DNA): TGTGCCAGCAGCCAAGGGGGGACACACACAGATACGCAGTATTTT. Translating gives CASSQGGTHTDTQYF.

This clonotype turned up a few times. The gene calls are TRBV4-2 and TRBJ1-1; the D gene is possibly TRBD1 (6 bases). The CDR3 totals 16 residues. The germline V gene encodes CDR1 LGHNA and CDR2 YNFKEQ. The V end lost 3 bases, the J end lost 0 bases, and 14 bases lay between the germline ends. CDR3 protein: CASSQLGQLMNTEAFF. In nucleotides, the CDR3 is TGTGCCAGCAGCCAGCTAGGACAGCTCATGAACACTGAAGCTTTCTTT.

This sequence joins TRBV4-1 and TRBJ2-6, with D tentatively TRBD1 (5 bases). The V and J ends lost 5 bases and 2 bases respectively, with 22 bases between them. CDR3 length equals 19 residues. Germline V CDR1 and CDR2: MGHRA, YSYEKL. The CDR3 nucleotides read TGCGCCAGCAGCGGAACAGGAGCCGGGCATACCGCTGGGGCCAACGTCCTGACTTTC. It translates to CASSGTGAGHTAGANVLTF.

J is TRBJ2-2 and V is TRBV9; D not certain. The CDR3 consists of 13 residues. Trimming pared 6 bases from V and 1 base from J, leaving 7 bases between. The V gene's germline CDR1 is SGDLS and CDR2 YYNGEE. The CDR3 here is CASTYVNTGELFF. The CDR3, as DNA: TGTGCCAGCACCTACGTGAACACCGGGGAGCTGTTTTTT.

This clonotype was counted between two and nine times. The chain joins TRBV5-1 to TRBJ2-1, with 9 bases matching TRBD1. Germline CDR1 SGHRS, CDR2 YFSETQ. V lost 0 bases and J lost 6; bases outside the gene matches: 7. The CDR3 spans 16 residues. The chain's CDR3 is CASSLAPMDRGNEQFF. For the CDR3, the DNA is TGCGCCAGCAGCTTGGCCCCAATGGACAGGGGCAATGAGCAGTTCTTC.

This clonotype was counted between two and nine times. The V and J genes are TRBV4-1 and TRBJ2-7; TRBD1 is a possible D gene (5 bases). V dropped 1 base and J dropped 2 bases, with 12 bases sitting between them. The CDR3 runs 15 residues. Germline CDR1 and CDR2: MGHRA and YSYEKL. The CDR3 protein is CASSQAPQGTYEQYF. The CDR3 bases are TGCGCCAGCAGCCAAGCCCCCCAGGGTACCTACGAGCAGTACTTC.

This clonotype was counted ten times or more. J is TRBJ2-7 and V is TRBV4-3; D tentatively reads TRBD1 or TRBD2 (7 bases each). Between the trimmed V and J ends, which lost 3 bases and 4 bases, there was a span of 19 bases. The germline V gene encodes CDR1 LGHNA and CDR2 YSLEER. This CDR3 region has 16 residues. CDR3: CASSQTDREGFYEQYF. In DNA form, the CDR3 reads TGCGCCAGCAGCCAGACAGACAGGGAGGGATTTTACGAGCAGTACTTC.

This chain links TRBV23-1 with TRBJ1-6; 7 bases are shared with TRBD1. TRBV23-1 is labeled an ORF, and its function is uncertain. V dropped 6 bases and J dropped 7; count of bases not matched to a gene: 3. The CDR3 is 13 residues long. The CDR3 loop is CASRGQRNSPLHF. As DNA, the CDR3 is TGCGCCAGCAGGGGACAGCGCAATTCACCCCTCCACTTT.

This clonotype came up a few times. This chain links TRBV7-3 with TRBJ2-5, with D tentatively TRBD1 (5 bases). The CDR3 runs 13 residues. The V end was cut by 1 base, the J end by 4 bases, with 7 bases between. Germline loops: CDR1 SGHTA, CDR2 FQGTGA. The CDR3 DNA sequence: TGTGCCAGCAGCTTAATAGGGGCAGAGACCCAGTACTTC. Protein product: CASSLIGAETQYF.

The CDR3 region has the DNA TGTGCCAGCAGTTCGGGGGTTACAAGCAATTCACCCCTCCACTTT. Encoded protein: CASSSGVTSNSPLHF. The rearrangement uses TRBV12-3 or TRBV12-4 and TRBJ1-6; TRBD1 is a possible D gene (5 bases). Trimming took off 4 bases at V and 7 bases at J, with 14 bases between the two ends. The CDR3 length is 15 residues.

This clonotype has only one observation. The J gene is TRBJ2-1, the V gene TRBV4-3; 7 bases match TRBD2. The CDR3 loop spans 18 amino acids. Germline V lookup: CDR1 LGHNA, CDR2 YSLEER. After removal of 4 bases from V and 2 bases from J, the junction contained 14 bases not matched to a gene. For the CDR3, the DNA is TGCGCCAGCAGCCCGAAAGAGGGTCTAGGGACTACCTACAATGAGCAGTTCTTC. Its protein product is CASSPKEGLGTTYNEQFF.

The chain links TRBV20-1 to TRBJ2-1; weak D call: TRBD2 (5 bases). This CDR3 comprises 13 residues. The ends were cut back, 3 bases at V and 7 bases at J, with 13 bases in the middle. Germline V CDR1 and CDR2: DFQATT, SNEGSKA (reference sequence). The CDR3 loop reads CSASRWESNEQFF. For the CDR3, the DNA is TGCAGTGCTAGTCGGTGGGAGTCGAATGAGCAGTTCTTC.

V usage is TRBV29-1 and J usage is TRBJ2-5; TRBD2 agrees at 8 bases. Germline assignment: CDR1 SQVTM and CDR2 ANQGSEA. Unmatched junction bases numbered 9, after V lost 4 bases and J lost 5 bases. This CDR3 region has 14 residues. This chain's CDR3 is CSVVTRGGQETQYF. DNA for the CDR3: TGCAGCGTTGTTACTCGGGGGGGCCAGGAGACCCAGTACTTC.

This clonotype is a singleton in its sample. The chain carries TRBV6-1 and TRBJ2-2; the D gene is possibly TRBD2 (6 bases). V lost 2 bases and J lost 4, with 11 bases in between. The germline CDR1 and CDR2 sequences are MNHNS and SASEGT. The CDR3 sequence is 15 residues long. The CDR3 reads CASSEWRGSTGELFF. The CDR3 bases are TGTGCCAGCAGTGAATGGAGGGGCTCCACCGGGGAGCTGTTTTTT.

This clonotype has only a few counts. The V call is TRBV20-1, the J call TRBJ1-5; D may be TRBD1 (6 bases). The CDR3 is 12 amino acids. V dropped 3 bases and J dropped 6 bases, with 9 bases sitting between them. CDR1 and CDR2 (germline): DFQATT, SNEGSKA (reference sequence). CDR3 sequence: CSARKQGQPQHF. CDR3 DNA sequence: TGCAGTGCTAGGAAACAGGGTCAGCCCCAGCATTTT.